This TCR beta chain emerged from a study of read filtering for tumor transcriptome and immune sequencing. Study-level results: Single-read clonotypes: around 81% of IR-seq clonotypes (around 3.5% of reads), 74.6% of RNA-seq clonotypes (44.6% of reads).

V lost 1 base and J lost 6, with 4 bases in between. This CDR3 is built from 11 residues. Germline V gene lookup returns CDR1 MNHEY and CDR2 SVGAGI. There are many counts of this clonotype. Its antigen is undetermined. The library was built from around 0.4 ug RNA with molecular barcoded adaptors for alpha/delta and beta/gamma chains. TCRdb ran MiXCR on the reads and lists one entry per CDR3 protein. Among around 44,000 distinct CDR3 sequences listed, around an eighth were seen once. Material: a population of CD138-negative cells sorted from bone marrow. The clonotype was recovered from a donor over 35 with multiple myeloma. This chain connects TRBV6-5 to TRBJ2-7; D ambiguous. This CDR3 is CASSYLGEQYF. CDR3 sequence (DNA): TGTGCCAGCAGTTACTTGGGCGAGCAGTACTTC.